This T cell receptor (beta chain) comes out of a study of memory CD4+ T cells and cytomegalovirus serostatus. Whole-study results and caveats: CD4+ memory repertoires contained about two fifths of the roughly 150 reported CMV TCRbeta sequences. Median bootstrapped AUC for CMV status was approximately 0.94 originally, just under 0.93 US-trained.

Single viable CD3+CD4+CD8-CD45RO+ cells were sorted as the memory CD4+ T cells. Serum IgG to CMV pp150, pp28, p38 and p52 defined serostatus. The repertoire was sequenced with immunoSEQ multiplex PCR; TCRdb's copy has only in-frame clones and lacks some. The sample comprises 30,000 to 40,000 clones, 75% to 80% of which are singletons, and about 0.73% rests with the top ten. Turning to this clone: As yet, its antigen is unknown.

V shed 6 bases and J shed 4 bases, with 15 bases lying between them. This CDR3 has 14 amino acids. The germline gives CDR1 MNHEY, CDR2 SVGAGI. The sequence came from an adult in good health and CMV-seronegative. The chain combines TRBV6-5 with TRBJ2-5, with D possibly being TRBD2 (5 bases). The sample comprised memory CD4+ T cells from blood. For the CDR3, the DNA is TGTGCCAGCAGACGCGGACGGACTGCAGAGACCCAGTACTTC. It specifies CASRRGRTAETQYF.